Shown below are 5 T cell receptor beta chains from a single sample sequenced in a study of cytomegalovirus exposure and HLA in healthy donors. The PCR employed 60 Vbeta primers together with 13 Jbeta primers. The assay was immunoSEQ multiplex PCR, and TCRdb's table has in-frame clones only and misses some. The sample contains roughly 190,000 clones, around 80% of which appear only once. Sequenced material: PBMCs. The origin of the receptors is a man between 35 and 55 years old in good health and CMV-seropositive.

The chain recombines TRBV5-1 with TRBJ2-3; maybe TRBD1 (5 bases). The CDR3 runs 15 residues. V shed 3 bases and J shed 1 base, with 12 bases lying between them. Germline V CDR1 and CDR2: SGHRS, YFSETQ. CDR3 DNA: TGCGCCAGCAGCTGGCTAGACAGTGGCACAGATACGCAGTATTTT. Protein product: CASSWLDSGTDTQYF.

The chain recombines TRBV7-2 with TRBJ1-2; 8 bases fit TRBD1. The CDR3 consists of 15 residues. The germline V gene has CDR1 SGHTA and CDR2 FQGNSA. The V gene end was trimmed by 1 base and the J gene end by 7 bases; junction bases not matched to a gene: 8. CDR3 DNA: TGTGCCAGCAGCTTAGTCCTGGGACAGGCGGGTGGCTACACCTTC. Encoded protein: CASSLVLGQAGGYTF.

This clone was seen a handful of times. The J gene is TRBJ2-5, the V gene TRBV9; TRBD1 aligns across 9 bases. The V gene end was trimmed by 3 bases and the J gene end by 6 bases; junction bases not matched to a gene: 6. CDR1 and CDR2 (germline): SGDLS, YYNGEE. The CDR3 consists of 14 residues. CDR3 bases: TGTGCCAGCAGCGAGGGACAGGGCGAAAAGACCCAGTACTTC. This translates into CASSEGQGEKTQYF.

The chain is built from TRBV18 and TRBJ2-5; D remains ambiguous. This CDR3 contains 12 residues. V gave up 3 bases and J gave up 2 bases, with 4 bases separating them. Germline lookup yields CDR1 KGHSH and CDR2 LQKENI. For the CDR3, the DNA is TGTGCCAGCTCACCCAATCAAGAGACCCAGTACTTC. Amino acids: CASSPNQETQYF.

The gene calls are TRBV5-6 and TRBJ1-5; no definite D call. V was clipped by 3 bases and J by 2 bases, with 12 bases between them. The CDR3 covers 15 residues. In germline, CDR1 is SGHDT, CDR2 YYEEEE. The CDR3 spells CASSWAWEGNQPQHF. DNA of the CDR3: TGTGCCAGCAGCTGGGCCTGGGAGGGCAATCAGCCCCAGCATTTT.